The rows below give T cell receptor beta chains drawn from one sample of a study of T-cell reconstitution after alpha-beta-depleted transplantation in children. MiXCR, applied by TCRdb to the PCR reads, yields one record per CDR3 protein. The table records 500,000 to 750,000 distinct CDR3 sequences, under 15% of them present only once. This specimen was PBMCs, mostly from graft donor cells, taken 360 days after TCRalphabeta/CD19-depleted stem cell transplant. These receptors all come from a male patient younger than 18 who had a stem cell transplant for acute myeloid leukemia, so the T cells may come from the graft donor. Both conserved end residues are part of each CDR3.

V gene,CDR3 protein
TRBV5-1,CASSSGLSPYEQYF
TRBV21-1,CASSKTTGGPYEQYF
TRBV7-3,CASSSSPGSTGELFF
TRBV25-1,CASSDRLAGARNEQFF
TRBV2,CASSEGFQETQYF
TRBV12-3/TRBV12-4,CASSLVRGRETQYF
TRBV7-2,CASSVSYRGNEQFF
TRBV20-1,CSASPPQGNANTGELFF
TRBV5-1,CASSSQTRAGETQYF
TRBV2,CASSLLVRDAYEQYF
TRBV6-2/TRBV6-3,CASSYSKVDSFYEQYF
TRBV5-1,CASSLLGLAVQETQYF
TRBV5-1,CASSLVRGRSKAPTYNEQFF
TRBV18,CASSPRTGEEKLFF
TRBV3-1,CASSQGAASGRAGDTQYF
TRBV29-1,CSVKGTGNPYEQYF
TRBV7-3,CASSLTGYGYTF
TRBV28,CASSPLPTAYEQYF
TRBV5-1,CASSGLGRDGRGEQYF
TRBV10-3,CAISAQGAVSYEQYF
TRBV7-2,CASSSGTSGVQETQYF
TRBV4-2,CASSQDREVTDTQYF
TRBV6-2/TRBV6-3,CASRRGRGYEQYF
TRBV7-2,CASSLGAGWYEQYF
TRBV11-2,CASSRDRGNEKLFF
TRBV5-1,CASYNIVFGSYNEQFF